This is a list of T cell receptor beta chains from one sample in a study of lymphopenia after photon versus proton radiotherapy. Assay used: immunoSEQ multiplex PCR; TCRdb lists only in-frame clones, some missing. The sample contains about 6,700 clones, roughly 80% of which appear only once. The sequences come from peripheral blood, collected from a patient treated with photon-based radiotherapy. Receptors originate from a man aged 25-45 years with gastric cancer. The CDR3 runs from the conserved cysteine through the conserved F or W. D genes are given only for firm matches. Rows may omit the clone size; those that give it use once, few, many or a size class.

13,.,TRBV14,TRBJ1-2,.,CASSRKPQGGYTF,TGTGCCAGCAGCCGGAAGCCCCAGGGGGGCTACACCTTC
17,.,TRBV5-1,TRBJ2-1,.,CASSLQGGGLSYNEQFF,TGCGCCAGCAGCTTGCAGGGGGGTGGTCTCTCCTACAATGAGCAGTTCTTC
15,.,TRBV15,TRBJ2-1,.,CATSRDRPYRNEQFF,TGTGCCACCAGCAGAGATCGACCTTACCGAAATGAGCAGTTCTTC
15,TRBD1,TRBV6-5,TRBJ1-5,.,CASILLGTDNQPQHF,TGTGCCAGCATCTTGCTCGGGACAGACAATCAGCCCCAGCATTTT
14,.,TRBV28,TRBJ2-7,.,CASSRNRDPLEQYF,TGTGCCAGCAGTAGAAACCGGGACCCCTTAGAGCAGTACTTC
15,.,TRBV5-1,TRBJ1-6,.,CASSLEDSGNSPLHF,TGCGCCAGCAGCTTGGAAGACAGCGGAAATTCACCCCTCCACTTT
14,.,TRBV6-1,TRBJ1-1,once,CASSEYGAPTEAFF,TGTGCCAGCAGTGAATACGGGGCGCCCACTGAAGCTTTCTTT
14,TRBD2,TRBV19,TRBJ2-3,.,CASTRGGTTDTQYF,TGTGCCAGTACTCGCGGGGGGACCACAGATACGCAGTATTTT
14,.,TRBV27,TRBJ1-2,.,CASSSPGEGYGYTF,TGTGCCAGCAGTTCCCCCGGGGAGGGCTATGGCTACACCTTC
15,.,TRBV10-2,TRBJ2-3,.,CASSPITASTDTQYF,TGCGCCAGCAGCCCTATAACGGCTAGCACAGATACGCAGTATTTT
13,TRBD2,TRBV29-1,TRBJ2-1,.,CSVEGGRLGEQFF,TGCAGCGTTGAAGGCGGGAGACTTGGTGAGCAGTTCTTC
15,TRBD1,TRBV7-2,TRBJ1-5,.,CASSSGQAGNQPQHF,TGTGCCAGCAGCTCCGGACAGGCCGGTAATCAGCCCCAGCATTTT
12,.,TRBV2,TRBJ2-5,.,CASRGDPETQYF,TGTGCCAGCAGAGGGGATCCGGAGACCCAGTACTTC
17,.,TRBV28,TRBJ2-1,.,CATSTRRGRIRYNEQFF,TGTGCCACTAGCACGAGGAGAGGGAGGATACGTTACAATGAGCAGTTCTTC
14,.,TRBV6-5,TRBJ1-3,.,CASSYSHSGNTIYF,TGTGCCAGCAGTTATTCCCACTCTGGAAACACCATATATTTT
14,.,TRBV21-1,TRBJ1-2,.,CASSQPTVDYGYTF,TGTGCCAGCTCACAACCGACCGTCGATTATGGCTACACCTTC
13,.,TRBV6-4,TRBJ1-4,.,CASSDNGGEKLFF,TGTGCCAGCAGTGACAACGGAGGGGAAAAACTGTTTTTT
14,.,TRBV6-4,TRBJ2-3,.,CASSVLVRADTQYF,TGTGCCAGCAGTGTGTTGGTCCGCGCAGATACGCAGTATTTT
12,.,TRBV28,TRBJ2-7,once,CASGGSSYEQYF,TGTGCCAGCGGGGGGAGCTCCTACGAGCAGTACTTC
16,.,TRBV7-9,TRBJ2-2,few,CASSPWGGPGTGELFF,TGTGCCAGCAGCCCATGGGGGGGCCCAGGCACCGGGGAGCTGTTTTTT
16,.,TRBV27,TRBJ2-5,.,CASSLSLRGYQETQYF,TGTGCCAGCAGTTTATCGCTTCGGGGGTACCAAGAGACCCAGTACTTC
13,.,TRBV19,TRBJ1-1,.,CASRGRLRAEAFF,TGTGCCAGTCGAGGGAGACTACGGGCTGAAGCTTTCTTT
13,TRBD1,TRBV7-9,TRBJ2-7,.,CASSRTGDYEQYF,TGTGCCAGCAGCCGGACAGGCGATTACGAGCAGTACTTC
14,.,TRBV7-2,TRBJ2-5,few,CASSLVKGQETQYF,TGTGCCAGCAGCTTAGTTAAGGGACAAGAGACCCAGTACTTC
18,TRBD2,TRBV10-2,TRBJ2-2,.,CASSEPAGEGKKTGELFF,TGCGCCAGCAGTGAGCCAGCGGGGGAGGGAAAAAAAACCGGGGAGCTGTTTTTT
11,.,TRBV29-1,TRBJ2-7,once,CSVDMGLGQYF,TGCAGCGTTGATATGGGGTTGGGGCAGTACTTC
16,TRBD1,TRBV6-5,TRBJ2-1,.,CASSSIANYRGNEQFF,TGTGCCAGCAGTTCGATCGCTAACTACAGGGGTAATGAGCAGTTCTTC
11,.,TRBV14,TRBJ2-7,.,CASSDYYEQYF,TGTGCCAGCAGTGACTACTACGAGCAGTACTTC
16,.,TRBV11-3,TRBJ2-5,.,CASSLASTLYPETQYF,TGTGCCAGCAGCTTAGCTTCGACTCTTTATCCGGAGACCCAGTACTTC
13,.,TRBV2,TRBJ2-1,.,CASSARGDIEQFF,TGTGCCAGCAGTGCCAGGGGAGACATTGAGCAGTTCTTC
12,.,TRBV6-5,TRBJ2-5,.,CASSFLGETQYF,TGTGCCAGCAGCTTTTTGGGCGAGACCCAGTACTTC
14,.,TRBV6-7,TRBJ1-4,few,CASGRPEGSEKLFF,TGTGCCTCCGGCCGCCCGGAAGGGTCTGAAAAACTGTTTTTT
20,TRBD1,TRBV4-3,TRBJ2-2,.,CASSRELSGQGASNTGELFF,TGCGCCAGCAGCCGAGAACTCTCGGGACAGGGGGCGTCGAACACCGGGGAGCTGTTTTTT
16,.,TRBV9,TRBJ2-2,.,CASSPPTTPNTGELFF,TGTGCCAGCAGCCCCCCGACCACCCCTAACACCGGGGAGCTGTTTTTT
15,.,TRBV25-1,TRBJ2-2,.,CASSEGWAGTGELFF,TGTGCCAGCAGTGAAGGTTGGGCAGGCACCGGGGAGCTGTTTTTT
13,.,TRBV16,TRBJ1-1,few,CASSLTVNTEAFF,TGTGCCAGCAGCCTGACTGTAAACACTGAAGCTTTCTTT
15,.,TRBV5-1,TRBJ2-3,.,CASRTGDITKDTQYF,TGCGCCAGCAGGACCGGTGACATAACCAAAGATACGCAGTATTTT
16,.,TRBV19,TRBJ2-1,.,CASSIRSGNPRNEQFF,TGTGCCAGTAGTATAAGGTCCGGGAACCCTCGGAATGAGCAGTTCTTC
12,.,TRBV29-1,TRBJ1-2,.,CSAQGLRGGYTF,TGCAGCGCCCAGGGGCTTAGGGGTGGCTACACCTTC
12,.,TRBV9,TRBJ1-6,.,CASSGENSPLHF,TGTGCCAGCAGCGGCGAAAATTCACCCCTCCACTTT
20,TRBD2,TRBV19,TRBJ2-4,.,CASSHSGLAGELGAKNIQYF,TGTGCCAGTAGCCACTCCGGACTAGCGGGAGAGCTGGGGGCCAAAAACATTCAGTACTTC
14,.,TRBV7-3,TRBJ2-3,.,CASSVLVRADTQYF,TGTGCCAGCAGTGTGTTGGTCCGCGCAGATACGCAGTATTTT
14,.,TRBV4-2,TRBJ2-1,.,CASSQGRRNNEQFF,TGTGCCAGCAGCCAGGGCAGGCGAAACAATGAGCAGTTCTTC
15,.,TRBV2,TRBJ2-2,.,CASSASRDGIGELFF,TGTGCCAGCAGTGCGAGCAGGGATGGTATCGGGGAGCTGTTTTTT
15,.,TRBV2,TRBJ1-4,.,CASSEQRATNEKLFF,TGTGCCAGCAGTGAACAGCGTGCAACTAATGAAAAACTGTTTTTT
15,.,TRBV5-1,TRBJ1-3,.,CASSLEASSGNTIYF,TGCGCCAGCAGCTTGGAGGCTAGCTCTGGAAACACCATATATTTT
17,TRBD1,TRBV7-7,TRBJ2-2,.,CASSLGDSDWGTGELFF,TGTGCCAGCAGCCTAGGGGACAGCGATTGGGGGACCGGGGAGCTGTTTTTT
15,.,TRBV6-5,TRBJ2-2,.,CASSYSTGGTGELFF,TGTGCCAGCAGTTACTCGACCGGAGGCACCGGGGAGCTGTTTTTT
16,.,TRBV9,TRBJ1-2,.,CASSGPLDRWGRGYTF,TGTGCCAGCAGCGGACCCCTCGACAGGTGGGGGCGTGGCTACACCTTC
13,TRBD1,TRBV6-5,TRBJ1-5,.,CASRKGAIQPQHF,TGTGCCAGCAGAAAGGGGGCGATTCAGCCCCAGCATTTT
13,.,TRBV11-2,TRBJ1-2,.,CASSSPRTNLYTF,TGTGCCAGCAGCTCACCGCGGACAAATCTCTACACCTTC
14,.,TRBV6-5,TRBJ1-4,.,CASSQTGPNEKLFF,TGTGCCAGCAGTCAAACAGGGCCTAATGAAAAACTGTTTTTT
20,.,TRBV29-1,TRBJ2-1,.,CSVVVWGFRGRPRLDNEQFF,TGCAGCGTTGTTGTTTGGGGGTTTCGAGGGAGGCCCCGGTTAGACAATGAGCAGTTCTTC
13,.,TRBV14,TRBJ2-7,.,CASSQSITLEQYF,TGTGCCAGCAGCCAAAGCATAACCCTCGAGCAGTACTTC
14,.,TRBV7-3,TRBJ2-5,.,CASSLQGNQETQYF,TGTGCCAGCAGCTTACAGGGGAACCAAGAGACCCAGTACTTC
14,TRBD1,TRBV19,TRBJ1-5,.,CASSGTGKGQPQHF,TGTGCCAGTTCCGGGACAGGAAAAGGTCAGCCCCAGCATTTT
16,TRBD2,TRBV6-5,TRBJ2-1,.,CASSYRGLAGDNEQFF,TGTGCCAGCAGTTACCGAGGACTAGCGGGGGACAATGAGCAGTTCTTC